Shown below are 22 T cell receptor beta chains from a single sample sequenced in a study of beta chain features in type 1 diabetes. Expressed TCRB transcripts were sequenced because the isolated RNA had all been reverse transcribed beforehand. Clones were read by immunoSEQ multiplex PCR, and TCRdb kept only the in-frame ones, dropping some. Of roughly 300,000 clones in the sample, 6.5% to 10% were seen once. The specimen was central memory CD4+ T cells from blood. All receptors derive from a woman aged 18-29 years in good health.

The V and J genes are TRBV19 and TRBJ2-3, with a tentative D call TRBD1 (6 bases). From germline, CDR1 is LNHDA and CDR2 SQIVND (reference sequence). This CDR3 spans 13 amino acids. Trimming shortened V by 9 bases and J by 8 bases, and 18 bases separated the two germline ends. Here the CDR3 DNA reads TGTGCCAGCCGTCAGACCTCCAGGGGTACGCAGTATTTT. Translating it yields CASRQTSRGTQYF.

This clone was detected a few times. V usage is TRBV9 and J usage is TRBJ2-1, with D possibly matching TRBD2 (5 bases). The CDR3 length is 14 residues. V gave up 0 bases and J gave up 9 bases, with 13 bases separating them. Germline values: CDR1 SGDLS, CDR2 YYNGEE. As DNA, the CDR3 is TGTGCCAGCAGCGTAGAGGGCTTAGCGAGTGAGCAGTTCTTC. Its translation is CASSVEGLASEQFF.

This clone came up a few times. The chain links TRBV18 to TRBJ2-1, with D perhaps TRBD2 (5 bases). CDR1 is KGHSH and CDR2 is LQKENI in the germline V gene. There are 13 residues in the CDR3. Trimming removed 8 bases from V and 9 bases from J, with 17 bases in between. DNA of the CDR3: TGTGCCAGCACCCCGTTGCGAGAGGGTGAGCAGTTCTTC. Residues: CASTPLREGEQFF.

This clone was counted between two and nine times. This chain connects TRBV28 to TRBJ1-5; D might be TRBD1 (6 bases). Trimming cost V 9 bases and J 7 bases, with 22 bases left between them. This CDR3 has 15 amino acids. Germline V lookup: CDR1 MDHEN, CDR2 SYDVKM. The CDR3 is CASGTTHGTSQPQHF. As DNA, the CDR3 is TGTGCCAGTGGGACAACGCACGGAACGTCACAGCCCCAGCATTTT.

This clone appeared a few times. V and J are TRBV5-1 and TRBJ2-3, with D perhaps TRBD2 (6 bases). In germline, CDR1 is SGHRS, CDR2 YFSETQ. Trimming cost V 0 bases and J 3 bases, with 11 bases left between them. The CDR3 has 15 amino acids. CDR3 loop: CASSLDPGVTDTQYF. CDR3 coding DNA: TGCGCCAGCAGCTTGGACCCGGGAGTGACAGATACGCAGTATTTT.

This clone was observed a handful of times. CDR3 nucleotides: TGTGCCAGCTCACCACGATCCGGGGAGCTGTTTTTT. It yields the protein CASSPRSGELFF. This chain connects TRBV18 to TRBJ2-2; D remains ambiguous. The CDR3 contains 12 residues. Trimming took 1 base from V and 6 from J, leaving 3 bases between them. From germline, CDR1 is KGHSH and CDR2 LQKENI.

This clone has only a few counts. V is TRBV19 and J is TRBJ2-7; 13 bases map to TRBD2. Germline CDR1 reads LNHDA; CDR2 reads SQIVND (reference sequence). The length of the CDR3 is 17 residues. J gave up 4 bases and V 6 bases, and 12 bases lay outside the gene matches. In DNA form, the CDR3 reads TGTGCCAGTAGCTCCCTGGCGGGACTAGCGGGAATGTACGAGCAGTACTTC. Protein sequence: CASSSLAGLAGMYEQYF.

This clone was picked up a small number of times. CDR3: CASSEKQGVVNEQFF. The CDR3 DNA sequence: TGTGCCAGCAGCGAGAAACAGGGGGTAGTTAATGAGCAGTTCTTC. The chain recombines TRBV14 with TRBJ2-1; 8 nucleotides align to TRBD1. The length of the CDR3 is 15 residues. Per germline, CDR1 SGHDN and CDR2 FVKESK. The J segment lost 7 bases and the V segment lost 5 bases, leaving 10 bases of the junction unmatched.

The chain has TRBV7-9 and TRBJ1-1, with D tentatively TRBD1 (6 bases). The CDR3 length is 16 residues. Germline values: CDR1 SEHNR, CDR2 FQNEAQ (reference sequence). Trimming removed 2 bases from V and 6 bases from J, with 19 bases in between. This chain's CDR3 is CASSLTISGHLSEAFF. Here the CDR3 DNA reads TGTGCCAGCAGCTTAACGATATCGGGACACCTCTCTGAAGCTTTCTTT.

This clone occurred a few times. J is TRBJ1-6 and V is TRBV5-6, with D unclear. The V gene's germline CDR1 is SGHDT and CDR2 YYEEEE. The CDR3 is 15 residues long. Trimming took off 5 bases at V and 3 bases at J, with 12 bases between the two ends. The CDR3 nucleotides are TGTGCCAGCAGGTTCGCGGGGAGCTATAATTCACCCCTCCACTTT. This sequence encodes CASRFAGSYNSPLHF.

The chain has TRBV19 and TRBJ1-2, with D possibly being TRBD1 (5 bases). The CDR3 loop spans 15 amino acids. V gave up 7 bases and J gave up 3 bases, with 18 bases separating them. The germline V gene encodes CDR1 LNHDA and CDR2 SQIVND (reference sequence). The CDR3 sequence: CASTLGQRGDYGYTF. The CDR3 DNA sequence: TGTGCCAGTACCCTGGGGCAGCGCGGGGACTATGGCTACACCTTC.

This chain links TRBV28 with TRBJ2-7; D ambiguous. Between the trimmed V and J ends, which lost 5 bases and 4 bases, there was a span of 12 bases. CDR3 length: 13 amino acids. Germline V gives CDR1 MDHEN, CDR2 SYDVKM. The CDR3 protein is CASSLASTYEQYF. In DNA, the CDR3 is TGTGCCAGCAGTCTCGCCAGTACATACGAGCAGTACTTC.

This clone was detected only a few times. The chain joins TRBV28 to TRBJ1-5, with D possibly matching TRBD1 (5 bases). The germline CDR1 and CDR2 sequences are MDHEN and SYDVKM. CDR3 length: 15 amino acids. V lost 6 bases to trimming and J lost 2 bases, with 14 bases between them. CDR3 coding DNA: TGTGCCAGCAGCCCTCCGGGGCCCCGCAATCAGCCCCAGCATTTT. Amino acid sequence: CASSPPGPRNQPQHF. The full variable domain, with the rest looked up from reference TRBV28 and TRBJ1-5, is DVKVTQSSRYLVKRTGEKVFLECVQDMDHENMFWYRQDPGLGLRLIYFSYDVKMKEKGDIPEGYSVSREKKERFSLILESASTNQTSMYLCASSPPGPRNQPQHFGDGTRLSIL.

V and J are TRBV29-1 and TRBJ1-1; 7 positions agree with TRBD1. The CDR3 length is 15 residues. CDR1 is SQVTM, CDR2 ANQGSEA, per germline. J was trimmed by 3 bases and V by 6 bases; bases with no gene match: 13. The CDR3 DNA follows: TGCAGCGTCGCCGGCGCCTCAGGGGGGTACACTGAAGCTTTCTTT. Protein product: CSVAGASGGYTEAFF.

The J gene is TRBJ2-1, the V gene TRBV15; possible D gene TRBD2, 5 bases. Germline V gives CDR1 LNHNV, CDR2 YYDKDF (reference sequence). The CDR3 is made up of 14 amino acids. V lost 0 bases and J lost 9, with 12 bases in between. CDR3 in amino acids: CATSRDHASREQFF. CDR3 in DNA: TGTGCCACCAGCAGAGATCATGCTAGCCGTGAGCAGTTCTTC.

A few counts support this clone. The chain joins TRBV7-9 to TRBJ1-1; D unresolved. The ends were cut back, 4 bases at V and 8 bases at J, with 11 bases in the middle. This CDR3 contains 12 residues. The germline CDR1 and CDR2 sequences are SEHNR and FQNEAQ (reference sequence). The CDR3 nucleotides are TGTGCCAGCAGCTATGGGCAAGGCGAAGCTTTCTTT. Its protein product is CASSYGQGEAFF.

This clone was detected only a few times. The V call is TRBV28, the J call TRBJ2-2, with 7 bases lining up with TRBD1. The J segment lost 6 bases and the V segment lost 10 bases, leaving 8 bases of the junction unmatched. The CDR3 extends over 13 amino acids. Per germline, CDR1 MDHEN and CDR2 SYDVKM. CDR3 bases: TGTGCCACTTCGACAGGGTCGGCCGGGGAGCTGTTTTTT. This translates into CATSTGSAGELFF. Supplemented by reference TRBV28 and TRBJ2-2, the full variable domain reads DVKVTQSSRYLVKRTGEKVFLECVQDMDHENMFWYRQDPGLGLRLIYFSYDVKMKEKGDIPEGYSVSREKKERFSLILESASTNQTSMYLCATSTGSAGELFFGEGSRLTVL.

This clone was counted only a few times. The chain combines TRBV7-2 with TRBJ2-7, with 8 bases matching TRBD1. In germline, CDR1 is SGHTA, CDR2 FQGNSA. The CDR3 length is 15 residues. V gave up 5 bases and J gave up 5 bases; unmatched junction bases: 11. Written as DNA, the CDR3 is TGTGCCAGCAGCAAGACCCGGACAGGGAGCCACGAGCAGTACTTC. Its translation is CASSKTRTGSHEQYF.

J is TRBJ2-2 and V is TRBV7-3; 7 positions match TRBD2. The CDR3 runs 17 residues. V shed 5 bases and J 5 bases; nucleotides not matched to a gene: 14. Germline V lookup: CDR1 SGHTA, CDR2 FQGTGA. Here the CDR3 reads CASSPGSGSGTTGELFF. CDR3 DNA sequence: TGTGCCAGCAGCCCCGGGAGTGGAAGCGGGACGACCGGGGAGCTGTTTTTT.

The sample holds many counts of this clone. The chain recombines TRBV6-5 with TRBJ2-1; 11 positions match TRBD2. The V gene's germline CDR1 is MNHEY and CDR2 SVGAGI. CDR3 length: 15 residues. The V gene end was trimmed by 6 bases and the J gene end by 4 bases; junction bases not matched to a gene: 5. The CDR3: CASRILAGGYNEQFF. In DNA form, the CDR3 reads TGTGCCAGCAGGATCCTAGCGGGGGGTTACAATGAGCAGTTCTTC.

As DNA, the CDR3 is TGTGCCAGCAGCCCGGGCCGGATGGCTGGGGAGCTGTTTTTT. It specifies CASSPGRMAGELFF. V gene TRBV7-2 combines with J gene TRBJ2-2, with unresolved D. This CDR3 is 14 amino acids long. The V end lost 5 bases, the J end lost 8 bases, and 15 bases lay between the germline ends. CDR1 and CDR2 from the germline V gene are SGHTA and FQGNSA. Variable domain in full (rest from reference TRBV7-2 and TRBJ2-2): GAGVSQSPSNKVTEKGKDVELRCDPISGHTALYWYRQSLGQGLEFLIYFQGNSAPDKSGLPSDRFSAERTGGSVSTLTIQRTQQEDSAVYLCASSPGRMAGELFFGEGSRLTVL.

For the CDR3, the DNA is TGCGCCAGCAGCGGTTTACCTGGAAACACCATATATTTT. This codes for CASSGLPGNTIYF. J is TRBJ1-3 and V is TRBV5-1; D gene uncertain. The V and J ends lost 4 bases and 2 bases respectively, with 7 bases between them. The CDR3 has 13 residues. Germline V lookup: CDR1 SGHRS, CDR2 YFSETQ.